This TCR beta chain was recorded in a study of blood T cell repertoires in COVID-19. The CDR3 covers 14 residues. Germline values: CDR1 SGHNT, CDR2 YYREEE (reference sequence). The V gene end was trimmed by 4 bases and the J gene end by 4 bases; junction bases not matched to a gene: 4. Sequencing was performed with immunoSEQ multiplex PCR; in TCRdb, only in-frame clones are kept and a portion is missing. The sample holds 30,000 to 40,000 clones; approximately 88% are singletons and the top ten take 11% to 15%. The V call is TRBV5-4, the J call TRBJ1-4; 7 bases fit TRBD1. The TCR originated in a man aged 55-75 years with active COVID-19. Sequencing used peripheral blood. CDR3 sequence (DNA): TGTGCCAGCAGCCGGGACAGTTTTAATGAAAAACTGTTTTTT. It encodes CASSRDSFNEKLFF.